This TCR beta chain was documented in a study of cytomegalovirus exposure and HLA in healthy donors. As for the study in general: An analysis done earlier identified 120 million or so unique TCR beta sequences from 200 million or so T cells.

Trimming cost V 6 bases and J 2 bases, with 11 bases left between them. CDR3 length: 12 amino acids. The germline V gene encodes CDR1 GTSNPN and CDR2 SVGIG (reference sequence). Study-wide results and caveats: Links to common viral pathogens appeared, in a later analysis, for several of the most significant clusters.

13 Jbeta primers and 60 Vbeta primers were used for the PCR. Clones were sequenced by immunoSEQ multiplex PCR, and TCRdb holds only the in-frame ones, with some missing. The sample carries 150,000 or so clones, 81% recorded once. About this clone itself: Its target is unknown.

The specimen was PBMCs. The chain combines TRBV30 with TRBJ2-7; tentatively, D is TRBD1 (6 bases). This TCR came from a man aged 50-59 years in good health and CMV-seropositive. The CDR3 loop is CACVQGTYEQYF. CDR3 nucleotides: TGTGCCTGCGTACAGGGCACCTACGAGCAGTACTTC.